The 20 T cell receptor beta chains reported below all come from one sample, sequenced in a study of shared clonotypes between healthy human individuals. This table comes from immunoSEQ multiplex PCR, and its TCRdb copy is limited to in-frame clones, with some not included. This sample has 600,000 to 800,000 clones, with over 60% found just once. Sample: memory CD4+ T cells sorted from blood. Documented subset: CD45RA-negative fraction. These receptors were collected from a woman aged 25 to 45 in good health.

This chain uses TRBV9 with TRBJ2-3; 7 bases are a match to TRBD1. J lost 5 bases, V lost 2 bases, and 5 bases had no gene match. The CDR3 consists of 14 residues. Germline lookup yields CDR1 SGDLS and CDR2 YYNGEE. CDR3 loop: CASSVYTGEDTQYF. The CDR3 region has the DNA TGTGCCAGCAGCGTTTACACAGGGGAAGATACGCAGTATTTT.

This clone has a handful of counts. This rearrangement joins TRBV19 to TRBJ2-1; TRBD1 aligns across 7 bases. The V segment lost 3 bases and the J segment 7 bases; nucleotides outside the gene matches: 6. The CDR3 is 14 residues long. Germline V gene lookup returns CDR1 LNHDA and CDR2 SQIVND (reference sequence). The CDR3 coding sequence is TGTGCCAGTAGTATTGCCCACAGGGGAAATGAGCAGTTCTTC. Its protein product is CASSIAHRGNEQFF.

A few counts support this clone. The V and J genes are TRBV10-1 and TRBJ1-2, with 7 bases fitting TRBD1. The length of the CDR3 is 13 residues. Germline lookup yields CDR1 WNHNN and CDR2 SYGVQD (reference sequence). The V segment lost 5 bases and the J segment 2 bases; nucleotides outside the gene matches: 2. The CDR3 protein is CASSSDRNYGYTF. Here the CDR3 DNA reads TGCGCCAGCAGTTCGGACAGGAACTATGGCTACACCTTC.

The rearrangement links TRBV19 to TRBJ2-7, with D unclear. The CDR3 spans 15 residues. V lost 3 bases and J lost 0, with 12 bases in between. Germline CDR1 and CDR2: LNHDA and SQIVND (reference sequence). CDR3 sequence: CASSMSTLSSYEQYF. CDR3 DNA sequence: TGTGCCAGTAGTATGAGCACACTGAGCTCCTACGAGCAGTACTTC. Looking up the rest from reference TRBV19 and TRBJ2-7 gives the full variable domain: DGGITQSPKYLFRKEGQNVTLSCEQNLNHDAMYWYRQDPGQGLRLIYYSQIVNDFQKGDIAEGYSVSREKKESFPLTVTSAQKNPTAFYLCASSMSTLSSYEQYFGPGTRLTVT.

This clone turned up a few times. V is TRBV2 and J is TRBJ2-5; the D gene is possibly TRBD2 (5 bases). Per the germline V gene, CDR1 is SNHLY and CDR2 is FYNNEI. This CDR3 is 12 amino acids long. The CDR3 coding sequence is TGTGCGCTCGGGGAATCCGGGGAGACCCAGTACTTC. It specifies CALGESGETQYF.

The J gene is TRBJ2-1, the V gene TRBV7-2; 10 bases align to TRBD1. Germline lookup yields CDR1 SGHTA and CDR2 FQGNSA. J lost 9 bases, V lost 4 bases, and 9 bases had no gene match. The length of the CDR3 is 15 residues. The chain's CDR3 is CASSSTGGADIEQFF. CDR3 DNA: TGTGCCAGCAGCTCGACAGGGGGCGCGGATATTGAGCAGTTCTTC.

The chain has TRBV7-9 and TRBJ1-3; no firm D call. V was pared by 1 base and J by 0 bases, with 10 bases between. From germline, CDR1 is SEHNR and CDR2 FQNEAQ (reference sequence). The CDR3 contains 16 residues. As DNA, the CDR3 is TGTGCCAGCAGCTTAGGACCGCCAAGCTCTGGAAACACCATATATTTT. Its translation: CASSLGPPSSGNTIYF.

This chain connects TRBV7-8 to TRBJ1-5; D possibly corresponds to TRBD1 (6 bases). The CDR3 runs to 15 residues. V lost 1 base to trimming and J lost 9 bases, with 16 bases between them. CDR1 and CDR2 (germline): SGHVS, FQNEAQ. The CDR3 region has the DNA TGTGCCAGCAGCTTAGAAGGCAGGGGTCAGGGGCCCCAGCATTTT. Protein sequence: CASSLEGRGQGPQHF.

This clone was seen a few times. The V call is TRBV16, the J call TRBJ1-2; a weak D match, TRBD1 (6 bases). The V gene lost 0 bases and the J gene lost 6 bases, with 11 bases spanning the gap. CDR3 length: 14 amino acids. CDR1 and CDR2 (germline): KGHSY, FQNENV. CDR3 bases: TGTGCCAGCAGCCAATCGGCGGGGGCGAATGGCTACACCTTC. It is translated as CASSQSAGANGYTF.

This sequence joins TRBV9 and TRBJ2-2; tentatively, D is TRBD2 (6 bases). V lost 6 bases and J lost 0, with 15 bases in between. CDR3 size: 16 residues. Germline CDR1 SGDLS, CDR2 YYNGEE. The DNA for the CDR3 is TGTGCCAGCACCCCCGAGGTAGCGGCGAACACCGGGGAGCTGTTTTTT. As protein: CASTPEVAANTGELFF.

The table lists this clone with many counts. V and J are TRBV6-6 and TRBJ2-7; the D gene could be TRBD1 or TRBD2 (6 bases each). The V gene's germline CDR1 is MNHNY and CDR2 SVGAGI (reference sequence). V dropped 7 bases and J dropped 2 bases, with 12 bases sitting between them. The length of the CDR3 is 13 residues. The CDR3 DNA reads TGTGCCAGCACAGGGGACTTAGCCTACGAGCAGTACTTC. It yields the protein CASTGDLAYEQYF.

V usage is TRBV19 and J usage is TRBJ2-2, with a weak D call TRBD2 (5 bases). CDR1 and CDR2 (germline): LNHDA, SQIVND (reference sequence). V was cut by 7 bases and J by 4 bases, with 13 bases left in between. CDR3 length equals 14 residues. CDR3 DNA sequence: TGTGCCAGTATGAGCGGAACCTTCACCGGGGAGCTGTTTTTT. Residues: CASMSGTFTGELFF.

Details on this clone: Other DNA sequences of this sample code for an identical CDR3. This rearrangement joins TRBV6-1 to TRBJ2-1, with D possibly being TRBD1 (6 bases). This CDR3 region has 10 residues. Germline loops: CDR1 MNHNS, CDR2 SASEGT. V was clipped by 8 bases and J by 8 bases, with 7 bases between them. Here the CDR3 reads CASGGDEQFF. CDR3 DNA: TGTGCCAGCGGGGGCGATGAGCAGTTCTTC.

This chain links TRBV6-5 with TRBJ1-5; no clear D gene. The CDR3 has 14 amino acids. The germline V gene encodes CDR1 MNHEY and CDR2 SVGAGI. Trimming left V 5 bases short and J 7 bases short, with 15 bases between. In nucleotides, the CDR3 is TGTGCCAGCAGTGAGGAGGCGTTTCGCCAGCCCCAGCATTTT. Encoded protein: CASSEEAFRQPQHF.

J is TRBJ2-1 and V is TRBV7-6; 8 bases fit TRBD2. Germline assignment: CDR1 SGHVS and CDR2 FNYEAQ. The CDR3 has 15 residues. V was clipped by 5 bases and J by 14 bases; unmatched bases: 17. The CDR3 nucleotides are TGTGCCAGCAGCCTAGTAGCGACGGCTGCGGGAGGAGAGTTCTTC. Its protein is CASSLVATAAGGEFF.

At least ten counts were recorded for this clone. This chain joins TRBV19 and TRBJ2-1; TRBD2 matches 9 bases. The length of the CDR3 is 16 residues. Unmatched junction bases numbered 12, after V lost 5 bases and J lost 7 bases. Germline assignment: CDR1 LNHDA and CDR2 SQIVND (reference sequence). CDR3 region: CASSSSGAGGRNEQFF. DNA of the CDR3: TGTGCCAGTAGTTCCTCCGGGGCGGGAGGGCGAAATGAGCAGTTCTTC.

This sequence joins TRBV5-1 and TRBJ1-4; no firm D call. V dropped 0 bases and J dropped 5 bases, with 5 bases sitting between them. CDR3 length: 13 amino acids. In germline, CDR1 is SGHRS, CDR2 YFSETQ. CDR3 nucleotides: TGCGCCAGCAGCTTGGGCTTAAATGAAAAACTGTTTTTT. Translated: CASSLGLNEKLFF.

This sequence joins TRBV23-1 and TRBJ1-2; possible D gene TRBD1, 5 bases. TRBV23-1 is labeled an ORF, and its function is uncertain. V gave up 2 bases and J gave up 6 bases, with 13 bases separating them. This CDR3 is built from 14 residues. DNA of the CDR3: TGCGCCAGCAGTCAAACTCCAGGGATAAATGGCTACACCTTC. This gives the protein CASSQTPGINGYTF.

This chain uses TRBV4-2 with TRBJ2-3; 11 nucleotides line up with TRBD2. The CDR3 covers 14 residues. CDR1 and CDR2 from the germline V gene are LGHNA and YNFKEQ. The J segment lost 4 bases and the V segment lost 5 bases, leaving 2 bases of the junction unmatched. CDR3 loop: CASSSLAGADTQYF. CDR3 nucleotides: TGTGCCAGCAGCTCACTAGCGGGAGCAGATACGCAGTATTTT.

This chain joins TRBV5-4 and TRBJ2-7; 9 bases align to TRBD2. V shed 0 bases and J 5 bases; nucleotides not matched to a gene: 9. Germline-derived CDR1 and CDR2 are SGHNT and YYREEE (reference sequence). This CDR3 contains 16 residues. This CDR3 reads CASSLVVAGVPHEQYF. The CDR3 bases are TGTGCCAGCAGCTTGGTTGTAGCGGGAGTTCCCCACGAGCAGTACTTC.